One sample yielded the 10 T cell receptor beta chains listed below, sequenced in a study of vaccination effects on CD4 cells after COVID-19. Antigens of these TCRs are unknown. The protocol was immunoSEQ multiplex PCR, while the TCRdb copy is restricted to in-frame clones and leaves out a portion. The sample includes about 34,000 clones, roughly 75% of them seen just once. Researchers isolated CD4+ T cells once approximately ten days of culture had elapsed. A PCR test confirmed that the person had SARS-CoV-2 infection between March and December 2020. The participants, recipients of two vaccine doses, got either BNT162b2 or mRNA-1273. The sample was CD4+ T cells from PBMCs cultured without peptide, taken after COVID-19 vaccination. Receptors were obtained from a human donor who had a prior SARS-CoV-2 infection.

V is TRBV4-1 and J is TRBJ2-5; D is undetermined. The CDR3 runs 11 residues. The germline CDR1 and CDR2 sequences are MGHRA and YSYEKL. Trimming cost V 0 bases and J 4 bases, with 0 bases left between them. The CDR3 DNA is TGCGCCAGCAGCCAAGAAGAGACCCAGTACTTC. Protein: CASSQEETQYF.

This rearrangement joins TRBV7-9 to TRBJ2-5; either TRBD1 or TRBD2 may fit D (6 bases each). V was trimmed by 3 bases and J by 5 bases, leaving 19 bases between them. Germline lookup yields CDR1 SEHNR and CDR2 FQNEAQ (reference sequence). The CDR3 contains 16 residues. The CDR3 nucleotides are TGTGCCAGCAGCTTGGGCGGGACAAAGTGGGCGGAGACCCAGTACTTC. Protein sequence: CASSLGGTKWAETQYF.

V gene TRBV7-3 combines with J gene TRBJ2-1; the match to TRBD1 covers 7 bases. The J segment lost 9 bases and the V segment lost 5 bases, leaving 10 bases of the junction unmatched. Germline V gene sequence: CDR1 SGHTA, CDR2 FQGTGA. The CDR3 contains 14 residues. The CDR3 nucleotides read TGTGCCAGCAGCCTAAGACAGGGCAGGAGTGAGCAGTTCTTC. Residues: CASSLRQGRSEQFF.

This clone has more than one count but fewer than ten. The V and J genes are TRBV5-1 and TRBJ1-2; the D is unclear. Germline V gene lookup returns CDR1 SGHRS and CDR2 YFSETQ. The CDR3 spans 14 residues. The V end lost 2 bases, the J end lost 4 bases, and 12 bases lay between the germline ends. The CDR3 sequence is CASSLTSASYGYTF. For the CDR3, the DNA is TGCGCCAGCAGCTTAACCAGTGCGAGCTATGGCTACACCTTC.

The rearrangement links TRBV5-6 to TRBJ1-2; 11 bases line up with TRBD1. This CDR3 contains 15 residues. With 3 bases clipped from V and 4 bases from J, the junction kept 5 bases outside the gene matches. Germline V gene lookup returns CDR1 SGHDT and CDR2 YYEEEE. The CDR3 sequence is CASSWGQGGGYGYTF. CDR3 nucleotide sequence: TGTGCCAGCAGCTGGGGACAGGGGGGTGGCTATGGCTACACCTTC.

This clone came up a few times. The chain employs TRBV24-1 and TRBJ2-3; D might be TRBD1 (6 bases). V lost 2 bases and J 5 bases, leaving 16 bases between the germline ends. This CDR3 has 16 amino acids. The germline V gene has CDR1 KGHDR and CDR2 SFDVKD. The CDR3 sequence is CATSDSRDKIRDTQYF. CDR3 DNA: TGTGCCACCAGTGATTCCCGGGACAAAATCCGAGATACGCAGTATTTT.

This chain joins TRBV2 and TRBJ2-3; 8 bases match TRBD2. Germline V gene data show CDR1 as SNHLY and CDR2 as FYNNEI. The CDR3 has 15 amino acids. Trimming cost V 8 bases and J 0 bases; bases outside gene matches: 7. This chain's CDR3 is CASRWREESTDTQYF. The CDR3 nucleotides are TGTGCCAGCCGATGGCGGGAGGAGAGCACAGATACGCAGTATTTT.

This clone was seen more than once but under ten times. The chain has TRBV3-1 (or the pseudogene TRBV3-2) and TRBJ1-6; D is unresolved. V lost 3 bases and J 10 bases, leaving 10 bases between the germline ends. The length of the CDR3 is 13 residues. The germline V gene has CDR1 LGHDT and CDR2 YNNKEL (reference sequence). In DNA form, the CDR3 reads TGTGCCAGCAGCCAGCTTATCGAGTCACCCCTCCACTTT. Protein: CASSQLIESPLHF.

This clone showed up just a few times. This rearrangement joins TRBV9 to TRBJ1-4, with 8 bases matching TRBD1. J gave up 3 bases and V 4 bases, and 5 bases lay outside the gene matches. The CDR3 runs to 15 residues. Germline CDR1 is SGDLS and CDR2 is YYNGEE. The CDR3 sequence is CASSKLQGANEKLFF. CDR3 DNA: TGTGCCAGCAGCAAATTACAGGGGGCTAATGAAAAACTGTTTTTT.

The rearrangement uses TRBV2 and TRBJ2-1; 8 positions match TRBD2. Losses at the gene ends were 4 bases for V and 4 bases for J; bases not matched to a gene: 9. Germline loops: CDR1 SNHLY, CDR2 FYNNEI. This CDR3 spans 16 amino acids. The CDR3 sequence: CASSVEGTRGYNEQFF. The CDR3 DNA reads TGTGCCAGCAGTGTCGAAGGGACTAGGGGATACAATGAGCAGTTCTTC.